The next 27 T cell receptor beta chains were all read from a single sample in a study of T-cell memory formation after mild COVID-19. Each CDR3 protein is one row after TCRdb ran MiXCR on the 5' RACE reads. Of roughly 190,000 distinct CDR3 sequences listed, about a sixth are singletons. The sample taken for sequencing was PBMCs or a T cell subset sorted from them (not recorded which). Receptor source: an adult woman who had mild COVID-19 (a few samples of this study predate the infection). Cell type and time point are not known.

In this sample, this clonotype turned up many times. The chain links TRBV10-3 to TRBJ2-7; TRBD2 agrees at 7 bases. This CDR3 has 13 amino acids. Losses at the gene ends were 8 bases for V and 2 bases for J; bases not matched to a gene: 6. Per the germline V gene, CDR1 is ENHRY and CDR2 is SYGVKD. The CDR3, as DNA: TGTGCCATCGGAGAGCGGGGAGCCTACGAGCAGTACTTC. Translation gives CAIGERGAYEQYF.

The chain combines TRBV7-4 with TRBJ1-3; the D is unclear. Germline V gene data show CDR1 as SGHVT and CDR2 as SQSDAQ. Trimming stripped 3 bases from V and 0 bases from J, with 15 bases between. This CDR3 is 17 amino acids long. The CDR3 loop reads CASSFPNTYHSGNTIYF. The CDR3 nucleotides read TGTGCCAGCAGCTTTCCGAACACCTACCACTCTGGAAACACCATATATTTT.

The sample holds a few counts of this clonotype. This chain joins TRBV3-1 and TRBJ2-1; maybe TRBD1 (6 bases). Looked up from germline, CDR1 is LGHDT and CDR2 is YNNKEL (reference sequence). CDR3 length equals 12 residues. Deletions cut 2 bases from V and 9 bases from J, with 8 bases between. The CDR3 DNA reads TGTGCCAGCAGCCAAAGAGGGGGTGAGCAGTTCTTC. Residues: CASSQRGGEQFF.

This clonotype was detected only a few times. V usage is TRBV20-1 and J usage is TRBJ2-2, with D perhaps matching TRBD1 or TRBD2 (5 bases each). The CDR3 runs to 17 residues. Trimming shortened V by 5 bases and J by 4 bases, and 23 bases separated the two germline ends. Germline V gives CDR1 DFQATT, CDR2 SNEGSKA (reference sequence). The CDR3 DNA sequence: TGCAGTGCTGCCGAAGTCAGGGCAACGGGGAGCACCGGGGAGCTGTTTTTT. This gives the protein CSAAEVRATGSTGELFF.

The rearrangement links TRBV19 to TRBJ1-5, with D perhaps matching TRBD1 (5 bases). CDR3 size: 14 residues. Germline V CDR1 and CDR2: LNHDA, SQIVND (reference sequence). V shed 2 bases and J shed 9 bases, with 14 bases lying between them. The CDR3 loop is CASSIQGHGGPQHF. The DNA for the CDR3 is TGTGCCAGTAGTATACAGGGTCATGGGGGGCCCCAGCATTTT. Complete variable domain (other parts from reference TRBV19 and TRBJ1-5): DGGITQSPKYLFRKEGQNVTLSCEQNLNHDAMYWYRQDPGQGLRLIYYSQIVNDFQKGDIAEGYSVSREKKESFPLTVTSAQKNPTAFYLCASSIQGHGGPQHFGDGTRLSIL.

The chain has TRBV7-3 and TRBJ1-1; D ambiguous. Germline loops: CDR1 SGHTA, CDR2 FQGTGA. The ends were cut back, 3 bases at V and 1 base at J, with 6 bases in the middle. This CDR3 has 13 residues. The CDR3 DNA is TGTGCCAGCAGCTTCGGCAGGAACACTGAAGCTTTCTTT. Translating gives CASSFGRNTEAFF.

The CDR3 coding sequence is TGCAGCGTTGGTCAGGAAAGGGGCTACGAGCAGTACTTC. It yields the protein CSVGQERGYEQYF. The J gene is TRBJ2-7, the V gene TRBV29-1, with D tentatively TRBD1 (5 bases). The CDR3 has 13 amino acids. Germline-derived CDR1 and CDR2 are SQVTM and ANQGSEA. With 4 bases removed from V and 3 bases from J, the gap between germline ends came to 13 bases.

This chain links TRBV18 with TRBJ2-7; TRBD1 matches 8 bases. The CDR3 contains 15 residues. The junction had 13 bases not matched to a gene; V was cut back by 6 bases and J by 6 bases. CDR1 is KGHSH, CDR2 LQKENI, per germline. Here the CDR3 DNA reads TGTGCCAGCTCGGAAAACGGACAGGGAGCGGGCGAGCAGTACTTC. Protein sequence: CASSENGQGAGEQYF.

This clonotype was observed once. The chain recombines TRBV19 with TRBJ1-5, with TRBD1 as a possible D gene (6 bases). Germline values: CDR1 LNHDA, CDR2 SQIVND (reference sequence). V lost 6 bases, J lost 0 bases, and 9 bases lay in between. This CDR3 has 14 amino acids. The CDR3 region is CASRWGHSNQPQHF. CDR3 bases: TGTGCCAGTAGATGGGGACATAGCAATCAGCCCCAGCATTTT.

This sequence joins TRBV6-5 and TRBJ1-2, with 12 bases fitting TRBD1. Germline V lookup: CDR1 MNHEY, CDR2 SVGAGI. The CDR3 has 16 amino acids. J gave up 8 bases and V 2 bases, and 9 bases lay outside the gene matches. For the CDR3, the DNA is TGTGCCAGCAGTTACCCTCCGGGACAGGGGGCGCGCGGCTACACCTTC. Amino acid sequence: CASSYPPGQGARGYTF.

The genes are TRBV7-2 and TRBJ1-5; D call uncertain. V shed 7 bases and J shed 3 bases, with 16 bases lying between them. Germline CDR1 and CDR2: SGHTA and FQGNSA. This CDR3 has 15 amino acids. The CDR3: CASTPGGITNQPQHF. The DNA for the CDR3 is TGTGCCAGCACCCCTGGTGGGATCACCAATCAGCCCCAGCATTTT.

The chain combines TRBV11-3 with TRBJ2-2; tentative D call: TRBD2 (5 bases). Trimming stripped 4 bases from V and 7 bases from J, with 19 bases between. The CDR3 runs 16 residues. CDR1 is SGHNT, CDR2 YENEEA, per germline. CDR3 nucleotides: TGTGCCAGCAGCTCCTCGGGTAGCGAGGTGGGCGGGGAGCTGTTTTTT. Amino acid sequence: CASSSSGSEVGGELFF.

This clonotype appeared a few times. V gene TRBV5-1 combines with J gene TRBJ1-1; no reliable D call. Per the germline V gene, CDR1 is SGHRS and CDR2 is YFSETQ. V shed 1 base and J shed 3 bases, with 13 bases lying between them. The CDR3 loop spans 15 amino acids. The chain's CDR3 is CASSLRDTSDTEAFF. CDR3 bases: TGCGCCAGCAGCTTGAGAGACACCTCTGACACTGAAGCTTTCTTT.

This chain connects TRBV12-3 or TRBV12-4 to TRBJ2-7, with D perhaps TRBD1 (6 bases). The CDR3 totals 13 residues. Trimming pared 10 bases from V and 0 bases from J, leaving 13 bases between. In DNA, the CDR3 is TGTGCCACCTCGGGACAATTCTCCTACGAGCAGTACTTC. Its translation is CATSGQFSYEQYF.

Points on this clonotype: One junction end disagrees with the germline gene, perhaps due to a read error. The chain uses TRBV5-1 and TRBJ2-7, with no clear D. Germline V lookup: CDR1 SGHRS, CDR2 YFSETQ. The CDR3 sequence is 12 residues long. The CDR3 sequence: CASSLEAGRLHF. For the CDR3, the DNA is TGCGCCAGCAGCTTGGAGGCAGGCCGCCTGCACTTC.

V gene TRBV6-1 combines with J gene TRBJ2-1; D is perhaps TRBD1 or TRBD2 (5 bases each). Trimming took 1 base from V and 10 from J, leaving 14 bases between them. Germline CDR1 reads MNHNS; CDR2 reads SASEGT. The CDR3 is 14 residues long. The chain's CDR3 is CASSEGIYGDEQFF. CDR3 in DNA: TGTGCCAGCAGTGAAGGAATCTACGGGGACGAGCAGTTCTTC.

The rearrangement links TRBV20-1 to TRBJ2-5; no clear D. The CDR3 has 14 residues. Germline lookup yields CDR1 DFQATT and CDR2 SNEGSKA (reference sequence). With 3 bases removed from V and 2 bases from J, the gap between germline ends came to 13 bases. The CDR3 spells CSASSLGLQETQYF. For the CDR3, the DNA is TGCAGTGCTAGCAGTTTAGGGTTACAAGAGACCCAGTACTTC.

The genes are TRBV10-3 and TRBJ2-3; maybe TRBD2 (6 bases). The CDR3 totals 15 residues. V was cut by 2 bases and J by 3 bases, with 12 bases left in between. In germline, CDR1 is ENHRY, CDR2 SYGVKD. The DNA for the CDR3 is TGTGCCATCAGTGAGGATCTGCGGGGTACAGATACGCAGTATTTT. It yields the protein CAISEDLRGTDTQYF.

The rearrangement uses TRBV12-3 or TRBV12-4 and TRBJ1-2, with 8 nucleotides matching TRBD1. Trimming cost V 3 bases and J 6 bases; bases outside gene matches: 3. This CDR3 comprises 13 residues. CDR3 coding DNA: TGTGCCAGCAGTTTTGCGACAGGGGATGGCTACACCTTC. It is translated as CASSFATGDGYTF.

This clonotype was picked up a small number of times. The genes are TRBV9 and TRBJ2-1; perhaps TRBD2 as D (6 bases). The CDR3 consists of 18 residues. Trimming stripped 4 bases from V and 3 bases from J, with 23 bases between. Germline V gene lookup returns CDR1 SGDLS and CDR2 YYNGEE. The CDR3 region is CASSRGARGRDNYNEQFF. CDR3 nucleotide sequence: TGTGCCAGCAGCCGTGGAGCTCGGGGGAGAGACAACTACAATGAGCAGTTCTTC.

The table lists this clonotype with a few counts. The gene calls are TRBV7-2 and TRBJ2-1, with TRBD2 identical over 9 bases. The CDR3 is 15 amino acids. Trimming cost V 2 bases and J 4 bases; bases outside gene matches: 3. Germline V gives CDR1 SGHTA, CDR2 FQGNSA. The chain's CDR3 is CASSLSAGGYNEQFF. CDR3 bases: TGTGCCAGCAGCTTATCCGCGGGAGGGTACAATGAGCAGTTCTTC.

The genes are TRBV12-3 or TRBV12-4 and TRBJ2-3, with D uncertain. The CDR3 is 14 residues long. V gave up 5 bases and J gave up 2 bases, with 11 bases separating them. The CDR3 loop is CASSRTDHTDTQYF. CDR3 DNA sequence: TGTGCCAGCAGTCGGACGGACCACACAGATACGCAGTATTTT.

CDR3: CSADPGGYGYTF. CDR3 nucleotides: TGCAGCGCCGACCCAGGGGGCTATGGCTACACCTTC. The chain carries TRBV29-1 and TRBJ1-2; 7 bases match TRBD1. The J segment lost 4 bases and the V segment lost 7 bases, leaving 6 bases of the junction unmatched. Germline V CDR1 and CDR2: SQVTM, ANQGSEA. The CDR3 is 12 residues long.

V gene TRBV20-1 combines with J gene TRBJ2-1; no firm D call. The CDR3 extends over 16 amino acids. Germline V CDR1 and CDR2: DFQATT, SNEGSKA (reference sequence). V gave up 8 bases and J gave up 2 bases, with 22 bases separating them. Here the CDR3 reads CSWLAAGQVAYNEQFF. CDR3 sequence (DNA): TGCAGTTGGCTGGCCGCTGGCCAGGTCGCCTACAATGAGCAGTTCTTC.

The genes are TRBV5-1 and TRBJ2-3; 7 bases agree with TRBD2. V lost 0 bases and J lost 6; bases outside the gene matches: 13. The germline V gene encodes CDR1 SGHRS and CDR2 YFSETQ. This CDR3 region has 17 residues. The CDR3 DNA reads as TGCGCCAGCAGCTTGGACACCGGGACTGCCGGGGGGGATACGCAGTATTTT. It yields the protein CASSLDTGTAGGDTQYF.

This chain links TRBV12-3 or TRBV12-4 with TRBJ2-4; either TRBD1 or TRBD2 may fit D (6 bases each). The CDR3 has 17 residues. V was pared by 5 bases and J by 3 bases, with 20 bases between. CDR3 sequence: CASSPGAGRWVKNIQYF. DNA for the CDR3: TGTGCCAGCAGTCCGGGGGCGGGGCGTTGGGTCAAAAACATTCAGTACTTC.

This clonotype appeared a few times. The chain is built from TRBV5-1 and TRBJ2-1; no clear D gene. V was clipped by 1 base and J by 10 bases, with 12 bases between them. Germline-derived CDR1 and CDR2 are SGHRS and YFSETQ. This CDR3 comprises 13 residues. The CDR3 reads CASSLRLRREQFF. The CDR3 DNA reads TGCGCCAGCAGCTTGAGACTTCGGCGCGAGCAGTTCTTC.